The sequence of this TCR beta chain was determined in a study of blood T cells in healthy people across ages (dated by TCRdb to the mid-2010s). In the study overall: Template switching captured roughly one uniquely barcoded TCR beta cDNA molecule per two T cells in model experiments. The study measured age-related changes in TCR beta repertoire diversity using deep sequencing normalized with unique cDNA molecular identifiers. The donors were divided into four age groups: young (average approximately 15 years), middle-aged (roughly 40), aged (roughly 66) and long-lived (about 79). For two donors (one aged 18 to 29 and one aged 80 or older), the study analyzed two additional independent replicas of 1 million unique cDNA reads from the same blood draw.

Study-level results and caveats: The long-lived group showed more naive CD4+ T cells, fewer expanded clones and increased TCR diversity than the aged group, suggesting age selection. As age increased, observed TCR beta diversity per million T cells dropped in a roughly linear way, and a significant reduction was already evident by age around 41. The CMV infection status of donors was not known, potentially confounding age-related changes in expanded clonotypes. There was a strong correlation between observed TCR beta diversity and the percentage of naive T cells measured by flow cytometry. Since profiling was done on bulk unsorted PBMCs, naive and antigen-experienced compartments could not be conclusively compared. Estimates of total diversity based on one million sequenced T cells were regarded as lower bounds and as underestimates.

Receptor libraries were prepared by 5' RACE. TCRdb names Illumina HiSeq 2500 as the instrument used. The second PCR ran for roughly 6 to 11 cycles and used a J-beta primer mix along with a sample-barcoded 5' primer. A unique molecular identifier was introduced onto each TCR beta cDNA molecule by a template-switch 5' adaptor carrying 12 random nucleotides. At least 3 million CDR3-containing paired-end reads were obtained from each sample. The Mint cDNA synthesis kit, primed by a TRBC-specific oligonucleotide, was used to synthesize first-strand cDNA from all RNA. After uracil-DNA glycosylase treatment, a first 18-cycle PCR used universal primers M1SS and BC2_uni_R on all cDNA. As for how the authors treated the data: For normalization, 1 million high-quality reads, each with a distinct molecular identifier, were randomly selected from each sample. Instead of being binned into consensus sequences, reads that shared molecular identifiers were thrown out. MiTCR, with a Q25 quality threshold and the strictest error-elimination algorithm, was used for CDR3 identification, clonotype clustering and error correction. A nonparametric unseen species model with Euler transformation was used to estimate lower-bound total TCR beta diversity. Clones were called with MiXCR by TCRdb after fastp trimmed the public reads at Q25, and only in-frame beta chains were retained. Each CDR3 protein appears once, grouped with its most common genes and DNA. The V and J calls and clone size come from TCRdb's table, not from the authors' own analysis. For this sample there are 750,000 to 1,000,000 distinct CDR3 sequences; about 28% appear just once. The ten largest make up roughly a tenth of the sample.

V and J are truncated by 4 bases and 1 base respectively, leaving an intervening sequence of 8 bases. From a lookup of the germline V gene (reference sequence), CDR1 and CDR2 are LNHDA and SQIVND. Taken from cysteine to phenylalanine, the CDR3 has 14 residues. The DNA shown is the 42-base CDR3, in frame from base 1. As concerns this clonotype: What antigen it recognizes has not been identified. Base-call qualities are not available, and no considerably larger clone is one nucleotide away.

The donors were roughly 40 Caucasian individuals from Russia, aged 6 to 90 years, who were systemically healthy. Ten milliliters of peripheral blood were drawn from each donor into EDTA-treated Vacutainer tubes. Ficoll-Paque density-gradient centrifugation was used to isolate PBMCs, with at least 6.5 million per sample. Total RNA was extracted from PBMCs with Trizol reagent, with at least 6 micrograms obtained per sample. For every donor, an aliquot of PBMCs went through flow cytometry to measure the percentages of naive CD45RAhigh/CD27high T cells. This sample also appeared in a second study, on T cells of mothers and their children. As the second publication notes: The donors were nine systemically healthy Caucasian individuals, made up of three mothers and their six children. cDNA synthesis consumed the entire amount of extracted RNA, loaded at approximately 1.5 ug RNA in each 15 ul reaction. In the second PCR, sample barcodes and 2-4 random nucleotides were introduced via the M1S primer. More than 8 million TCR beta CDR3 reads were obtained from each mother, and roughly 3 million reads were obtained from each child. In both related and unrelated pairs, thymic selection shapes the output of TCR recombination in a similar way, with inherited differences having only a minor effect. Related mother-child pairs always showed normalized repertoire overlap that was slightly higher than in unrelated mother-child pairs, though the difference was never significant. No persistent microchimeric T cell clones were detected, at a sensitivity of approximately 100 clones per million clonotypes. Deep NGS was used in the study to compare the TCR beta repertoires of mothers and children and to look for features that separate related mother-child pairs from unrelated individuals. The mean age was 40 +/- 4 years for the mothers and approximately 11 +/- 4 years for the children. After adapter ligation was performed with NEBNext reagents, the libraries were sequenced on an Illumina HiSeq 2000 with 100+100 nt paired-end reads. To prevent cross-contamination, the mother and child libraries were prepared one month apart and sequenced in separate runs. Between about 500,000 and 2,300,000 distinct TCR beta clonotypes were identified per donor. Naive TCR beta clonotypes were estimated from low-frequency clonotypes matched to each donor's FACS-determined naive share, without sorting.

Rearrangement joined TRBV19 to TRBJ1-5; no confident D gene assignment can be made. The TCR was taken from a woman aged 40 to 55 in good health. The sequenced sample consisted of blood. The CDR3 here reads CASSKAWSNQPQHF. The DNA sequence follows: TGTGCCAGTAGTAAAGCATGGAGCAATCAGCCCCAGCATTTT.